These 10 T cell receptor beta chains were all obtained from the same sample, sequenced in a study of cytotoxic CD8 clonotypes in ibrutinib-treated CLL. Measured with immunoSEQ multiplex PCR; TCRdb has only the in-frame clones, and not every one. The sample has about 160,000 clones; around nine tenths are singletons. The sequenced sample was PBMCs, obtained at disease progression, from a patient treated with ibrutinib. The receptors derive from a human donor with chronic lymphocytic leukemia.

V gene TRBV6-5 combines with J gene TRBJ2-3, with D perhaps matching TRBD2 (6 bases). Trimming pared 2 bases from V and 2 bases from J, leaving 14 bases between. CDR1 MNHEY and CDR2 SVGAGI come from the germline V gene. The CDR3 has 16 residues. This chain's CDR3 is CASSYRGLAYTDTQYF. The CDR3 DNA reads TGTGCCAGCAGTTACCGCGGGCTAGCGTACACAGATACGCAGTATTTT.

V gene TRBV7-3 combines with J gene TRBJ2-7, with no clear D. Germline V gene lookup returns CDR1 SGHTA and CDR2 FQGTGA. The CDR3 length is 15 residues. V shed 5 bases and J shed 0 bases, with 14 bases lying between them. Here the CDR3 DNA reads TGTGCCAGCAGCCCCCACCCGGGCAGCTCCTACGAGCAGTACTTC. Its translation is CASSPHPGSSYEQYF.

Of note for this clone: The DNA is left out, because the CDR3 cannot be placed on it with certainty; the CDR3 is given as TCRdb lists it. The rearrangement joins TRBV28 to TRBJ1-5. The CDR3 is 15 amino acids in total, end residues counted. Germline V lookup: CDR1 MDHEN, CDR2 SYDVKM. The CDR3 loop is CASSTSRLINQPQHF.

This chain links TRBV19 with TRBJ2-7; TRBD1 matches 7 bases. Germline loops: CDR1 LNHDA, CDR2 SQIVND (reference sequence). This CDR3 has 14 residues. Trimming at V came to 4 bases and at J to 5 bases, leaving 8 bases not matched to a gene. This CDR3 reads CASSKQGTVHEQYF. CDR3 nucleotide sequence: TGTGCCAGTAGTAAACAAGGGACAGTCCACGAGCAGTACTTC.

This rearrangement joins TRBV7-9 to TRBJ1-1, with D uncertain. CDR3 length equals 14 residues. Germline CDR1 SEHNR, CDR2 FQNEAQ (reference sequence). V was clipped by 1 base and J by 1 base, with 7 bases between them. The CDR3 region has the DNA TGTGCCAGCAGCTTAGGCGGTCAGAACACTGAAGCTTTCTTT. Translated, it gives CASSLGGQNTEAFF.

The V and J genes are TRBV27 and TRBJ1-1; D call uncertain. Germline CDR1 MNHEY, CDR2 SMNVEV (reference sequence). Trimming pared 1 base from V and 4 bases from J, leaving 13 bases between. The CDR3 sequence is 15 residues long. CDR3 bases: TGTGCCAGCAGTTTATATGAGGATTTTCGCACTGAAGCTTTCTTT. This sequence encodes CASSLYEDFRTEAFF.

V gene TRBV5-6 combines with J gene TRBJ2-7, with D perhaps matching TRBD1 or TRBD2 (5 bases each). Germline CDR1 reads SGHDT; CDR2 reads YYEEEE. V was trimmed by 7 bases and J by 4 bases, leaving 15 bases between them. The CDR3 is 13 residues long. The CDR3: CASRRWGFYEQYF. DNA for the CDR3: TGTGCCAGCCGAAGATGGGGGTTTTACGAGCAGTACTTC.

The chain uses TRBV5-1 and TRBJ2-7; D is unclear. The germline CDR1 and CDR2 sequences are SGHRS and YFSETQ. This CDR3 has 15 residues. V lost 0 bases and J 2 bases, leaving 12 bases between the germline ends. Written as DNA, the CDR3 is TGCGCCAGCAGCTTGGCCGGTAGTGAAACCTACGAGCAGTACTTC. Protein: CASSLAGSETYEQYF.

As concerns this clone: Other nucleotide sequences from this sample produce the same CDR3. The rearrangement joins TRBV28 to TRBJ2-7; no definite D call. Looked up from germline, CDR1 is MDHEN and CDR2 is SYDVKM. The CDR3 runs to 12 residues. Trimming removed 5 bases at V and 0 bases at J, with 5 bases between. CDR3 sequence reads: CASSLSSYEQYF. The CDR3 DNA sequence: TGTGCCAGCAGTCTGAGCTCCTACGAGCAGTACTTC.

The rearrangement joins TRBV2 to TRBJ2-2, with a weak D call TRBD2 (6 bases). The CDR3 has 15 residues. Trimming pared 10 bases from V and 0 bases from J, leaving 15 bases between. From germline, CDR1 is SNHLY and CDR2 FYNNEI. Written as DNA, the CDR3 is TGTGCCACCGATAGGTCGGGGGCGAACACCGGGGAGCTGTTTTTT. This encodes CATDRSGANTGELFF.